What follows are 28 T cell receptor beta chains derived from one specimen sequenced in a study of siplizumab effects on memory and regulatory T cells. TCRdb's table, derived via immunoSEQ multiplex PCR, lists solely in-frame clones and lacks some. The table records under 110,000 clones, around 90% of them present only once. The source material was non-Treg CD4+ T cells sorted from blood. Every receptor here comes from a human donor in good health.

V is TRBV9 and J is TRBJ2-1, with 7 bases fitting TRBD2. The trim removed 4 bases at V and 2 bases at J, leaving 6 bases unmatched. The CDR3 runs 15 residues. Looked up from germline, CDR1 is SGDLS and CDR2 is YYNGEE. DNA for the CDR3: TGTGCCAGCAGCACCCTAGCGGACACCTACAATGAGCAGTTCTTC. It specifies CASSTLADTYNEQFF.

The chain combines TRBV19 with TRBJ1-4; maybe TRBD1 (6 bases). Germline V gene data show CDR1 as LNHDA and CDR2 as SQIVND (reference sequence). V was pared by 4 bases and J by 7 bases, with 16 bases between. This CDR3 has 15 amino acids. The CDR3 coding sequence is TGTGCCAGTAGTAAATACAGGGCAGCGGGTGAAAAACTGTTTTTT. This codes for CASSKYRAAGEKLFF.

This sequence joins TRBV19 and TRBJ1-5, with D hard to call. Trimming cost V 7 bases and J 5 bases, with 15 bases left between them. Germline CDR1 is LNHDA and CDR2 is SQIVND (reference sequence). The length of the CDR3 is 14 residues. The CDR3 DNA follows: TGTGCCAGTACCTTGGCGGGATCGGATCAGCCCCAGCATTTT. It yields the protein CASTLAGSDQPQHF.

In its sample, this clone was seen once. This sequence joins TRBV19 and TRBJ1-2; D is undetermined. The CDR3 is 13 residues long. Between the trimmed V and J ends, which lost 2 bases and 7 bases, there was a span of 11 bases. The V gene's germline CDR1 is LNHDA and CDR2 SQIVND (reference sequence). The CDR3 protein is CASSITPRSGYTF. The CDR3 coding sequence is TGTGCCAGTAGTATAACCCCCCGTAGTGGCTACACCTTC.

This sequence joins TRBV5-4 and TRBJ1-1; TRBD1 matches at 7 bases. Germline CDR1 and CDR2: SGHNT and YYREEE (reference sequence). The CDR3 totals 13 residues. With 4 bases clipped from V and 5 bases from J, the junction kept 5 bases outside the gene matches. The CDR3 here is CASSLRGQTEAFF. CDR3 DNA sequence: TGTGCCAGCAGCCTCAGGGGACAGACTGAAGCTTTCTTT.

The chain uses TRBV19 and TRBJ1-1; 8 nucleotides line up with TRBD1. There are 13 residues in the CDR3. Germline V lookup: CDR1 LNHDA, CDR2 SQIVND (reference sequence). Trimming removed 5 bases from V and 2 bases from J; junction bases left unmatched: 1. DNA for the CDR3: TGTGCCAGTAGTGACAGGGGCAACACTGAAGCTTTCTTT. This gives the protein CASSDRGNTEAFF.

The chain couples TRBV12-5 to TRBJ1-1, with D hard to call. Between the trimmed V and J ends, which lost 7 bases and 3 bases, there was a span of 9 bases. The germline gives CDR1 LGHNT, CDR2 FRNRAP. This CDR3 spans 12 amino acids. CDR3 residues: CASAQSYTEAFF. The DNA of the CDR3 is TGTGCTAGTGCCCAATCTTACACTGAAGCTTTCTTT.

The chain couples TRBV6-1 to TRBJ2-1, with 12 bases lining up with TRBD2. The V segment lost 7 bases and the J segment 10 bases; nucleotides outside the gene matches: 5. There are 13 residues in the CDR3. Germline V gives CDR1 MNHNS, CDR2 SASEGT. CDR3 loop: CASIRTSGMEQFF. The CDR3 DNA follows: TGTGCCAGCATTCGGACTAGCGGGATGGAGCAGTTCTTC.

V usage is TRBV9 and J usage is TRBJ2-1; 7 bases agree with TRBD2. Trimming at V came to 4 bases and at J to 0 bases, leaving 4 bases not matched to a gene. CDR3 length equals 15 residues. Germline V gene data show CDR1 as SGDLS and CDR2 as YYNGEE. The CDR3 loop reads CASSPGRNSYNEQFF. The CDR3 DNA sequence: TGTGCCAGCAGCCCCGGGAGGAACTCCTACAATGAGCAGTTCTTC.

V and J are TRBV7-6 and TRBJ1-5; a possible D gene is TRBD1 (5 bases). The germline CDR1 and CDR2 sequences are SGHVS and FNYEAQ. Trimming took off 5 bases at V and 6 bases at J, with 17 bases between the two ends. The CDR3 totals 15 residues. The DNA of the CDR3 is TGTGCCAGCAGCCCCGGGCAGGGTATGGGTCAGCCCCAGCATTTT. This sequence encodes CASSPGQGMGQPQHF.

CDR3 amino acids: CSAWDSPGYTF. CDR3 nucleotide sequence: TGCAGTGCTTGGGACAGCCCCGGCTACACCTTC. This chain uses TRBV20-1 with TRBJ1-2; 7 bases are shared with TRBD1. Germline V gene sequence: CDR1 DFQATT, CDR2 SNEGSKA (reference sequence). CDR3 size: 11 residues. V shed 5 bases and J 8 bases; nucleotides not matched to a gene: 5.

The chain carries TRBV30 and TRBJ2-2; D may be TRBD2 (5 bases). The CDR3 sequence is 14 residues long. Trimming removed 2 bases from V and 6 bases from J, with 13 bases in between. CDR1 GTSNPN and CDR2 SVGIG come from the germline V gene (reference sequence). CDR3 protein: CAWSFGNGAGELFF. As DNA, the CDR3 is TGTGCCTGGAGTTTCGGGAATGGGGCCGGGGAGCTGTTTTTT.

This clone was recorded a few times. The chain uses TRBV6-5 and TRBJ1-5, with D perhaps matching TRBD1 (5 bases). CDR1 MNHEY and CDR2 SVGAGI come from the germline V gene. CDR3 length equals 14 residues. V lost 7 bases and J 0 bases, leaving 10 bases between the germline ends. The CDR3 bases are TGTGCCAGCACCGGACAAACTAGCAATCAGCCCCAGCATTTT. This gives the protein CASTGQTSNQPQHF.

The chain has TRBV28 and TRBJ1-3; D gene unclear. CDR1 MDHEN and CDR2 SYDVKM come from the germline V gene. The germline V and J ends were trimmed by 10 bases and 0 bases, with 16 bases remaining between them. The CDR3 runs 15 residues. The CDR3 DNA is TGTGCCACCAAAAGGGAGGGAAGCTCTGGAAACACCATATATTTT. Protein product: CATKREGSSGNTIYF.

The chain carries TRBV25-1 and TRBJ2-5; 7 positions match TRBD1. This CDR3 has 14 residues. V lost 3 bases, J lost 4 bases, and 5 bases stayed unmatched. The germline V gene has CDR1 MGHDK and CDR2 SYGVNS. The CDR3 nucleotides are TGTGCCAGCAGTGATTTAGGGGGCACAGAGACCCAGTACTTC. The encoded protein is CASSDLGGTETQYF.

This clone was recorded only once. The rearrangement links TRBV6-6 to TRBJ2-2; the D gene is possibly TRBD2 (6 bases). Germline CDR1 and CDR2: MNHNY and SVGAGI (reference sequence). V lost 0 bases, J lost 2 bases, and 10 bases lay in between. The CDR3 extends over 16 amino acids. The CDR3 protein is CASSYSRAGNTGELFF. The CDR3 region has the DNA TGTGCCAGCAGTTACTCCCGAGCGGGTAACACCGGGGAGCTGTTTTTT.

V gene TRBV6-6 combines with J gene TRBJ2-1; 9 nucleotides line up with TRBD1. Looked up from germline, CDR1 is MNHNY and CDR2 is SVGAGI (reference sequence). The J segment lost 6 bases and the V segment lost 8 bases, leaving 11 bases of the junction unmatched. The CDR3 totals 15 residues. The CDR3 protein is CASSQPGQGANEQFF. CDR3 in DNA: TGTGCCAGCTCCCAACCGGGACAGGGTGCCAATGAGCAGTTCTTC.

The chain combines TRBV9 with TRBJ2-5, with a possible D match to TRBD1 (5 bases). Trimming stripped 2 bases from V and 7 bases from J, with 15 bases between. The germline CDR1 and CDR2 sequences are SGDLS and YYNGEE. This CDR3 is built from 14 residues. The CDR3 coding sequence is TGTGCCAGCAGCGTTAGTGTGACAGTCGGGACCCAGTACTTC. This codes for CASSVSVTVGTQYF.

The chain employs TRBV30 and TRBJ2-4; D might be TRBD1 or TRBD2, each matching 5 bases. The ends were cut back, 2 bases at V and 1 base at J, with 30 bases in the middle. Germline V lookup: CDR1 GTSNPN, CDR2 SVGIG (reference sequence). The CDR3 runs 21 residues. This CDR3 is CAWSLNEGHRRFGVAKNIQYF. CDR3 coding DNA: TGTGCCTGGAGTCTCAACGAGGGGCACCGGAGGTTCGGTGTGGCCAAAAACATTCAGTACTTC.

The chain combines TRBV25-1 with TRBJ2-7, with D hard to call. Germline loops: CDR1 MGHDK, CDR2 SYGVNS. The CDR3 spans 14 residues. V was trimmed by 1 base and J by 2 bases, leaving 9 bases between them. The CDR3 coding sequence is TGTGCCAGCAGTGAATTTAATCCCGCCTACGAGCAGTACTTC. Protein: CASSEFNPAYEQYF.

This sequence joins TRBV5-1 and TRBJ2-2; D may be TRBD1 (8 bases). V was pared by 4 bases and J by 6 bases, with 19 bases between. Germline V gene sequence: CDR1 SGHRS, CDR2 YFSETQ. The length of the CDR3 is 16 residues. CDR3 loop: CASSPWTGTKAGELFF. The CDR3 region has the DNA TGCGCCAGCAGCCCGTGGACAGGGACTAAAGCCGGGGAGCTGTTTTTT.

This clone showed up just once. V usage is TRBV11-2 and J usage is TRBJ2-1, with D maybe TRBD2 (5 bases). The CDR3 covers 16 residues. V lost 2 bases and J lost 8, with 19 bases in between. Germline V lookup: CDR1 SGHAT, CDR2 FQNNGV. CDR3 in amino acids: CASSLSVPGYIDEQFF. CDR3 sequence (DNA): TGTGCCAGCAGCTTATCCGTCCCGGGATATATTGATGAGCAGTTCTTC.

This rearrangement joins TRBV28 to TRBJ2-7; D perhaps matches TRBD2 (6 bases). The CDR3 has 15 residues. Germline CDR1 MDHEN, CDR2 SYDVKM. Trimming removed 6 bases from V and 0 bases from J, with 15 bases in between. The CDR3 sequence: CASRRPGLTSYEQYF. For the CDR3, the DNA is TGTGCCAGCAGGAGGCCGGGACTGACCTCCTACGAGCAGTACTTC.

CDR3 DNA: TGTGCCATCAGCTACAGGGAGGGTGAAAAACTGTTTTTT. It yields the protein CAISYREGEKLFF. This chain joins TRBV10-3 and TRBJ1-4; D perhaps matches TRBD1 (6 bases). Per germline, CDR1 ENHRY and CDR2 SYGVKD. V lost 6 bases and J 7 bases, leaving 12 bases between the germline ends. CDR3 length: 13 amino acids.

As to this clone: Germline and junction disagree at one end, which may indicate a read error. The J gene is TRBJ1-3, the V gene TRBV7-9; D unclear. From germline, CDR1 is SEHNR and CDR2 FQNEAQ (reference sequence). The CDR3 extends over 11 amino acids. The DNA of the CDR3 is TGTGCCAGCAGCGCTGGTAACACCATATATTTT. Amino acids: CASSAGNTIYF.

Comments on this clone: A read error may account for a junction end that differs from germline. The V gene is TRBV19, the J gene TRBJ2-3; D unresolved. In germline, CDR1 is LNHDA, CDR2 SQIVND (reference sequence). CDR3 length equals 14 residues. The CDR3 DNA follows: TGTGCCAGTAGTATACAGAGTACCACATATACGCAGTATTTT. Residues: CASSIQSTTYTQYF.

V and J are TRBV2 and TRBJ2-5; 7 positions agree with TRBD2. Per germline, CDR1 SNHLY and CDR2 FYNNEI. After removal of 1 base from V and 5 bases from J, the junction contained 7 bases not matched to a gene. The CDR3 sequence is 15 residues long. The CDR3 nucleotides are TGTGCCAGCAGTGAAGGGGGAGGGTGGAGGGAGACCCAGTACTTC. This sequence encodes CASSEGGGWRETQYF.

CDR3 nucleotide sequence: TGTGCCAGTAGTTCCCGGGACAGGGGGCCGGGGACTAATGAAAAACTGTTTTTT. Amino acid sequence: CASSSRDRGPGTNEKLFF. This chain uses TRBV19 with TRBJ1-4; TRBD1 agrees at 12 bases. The CDR3 loop spans 18 amino acids. Trimming took 5 bases from V and 2 from J; bases not matched to a gene: 9. The germline CDR1 and CDR2 sequences are LNHDA and SQIVND (reference sequence). Full variable domain (rest looked up from reference TRBV19 and TRBJ1-4): DGGITQSPKYLFRKEGQNVTLSCEQNLNHDAMYWYRQDPGQGLRLIYYSQIVNDFQKGDIAEGYSVSREKKESFPLTVTSAQKNPTAFYLCASSSRDRGPGTNEKLFFGSGTQLSVL.